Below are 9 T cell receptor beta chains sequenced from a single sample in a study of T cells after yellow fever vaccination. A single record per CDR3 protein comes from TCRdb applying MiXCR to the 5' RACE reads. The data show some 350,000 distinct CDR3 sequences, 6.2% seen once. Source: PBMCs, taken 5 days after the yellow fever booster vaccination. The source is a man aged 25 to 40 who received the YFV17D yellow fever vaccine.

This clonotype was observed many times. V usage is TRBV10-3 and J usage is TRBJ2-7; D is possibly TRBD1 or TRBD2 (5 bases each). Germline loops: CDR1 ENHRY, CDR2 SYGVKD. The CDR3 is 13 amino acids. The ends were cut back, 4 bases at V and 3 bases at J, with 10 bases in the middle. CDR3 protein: CAISAGRNYEQYF. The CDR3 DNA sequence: TGTGCCATCAGTGCGGGACGGAACTACGAGCAGTACTTC.

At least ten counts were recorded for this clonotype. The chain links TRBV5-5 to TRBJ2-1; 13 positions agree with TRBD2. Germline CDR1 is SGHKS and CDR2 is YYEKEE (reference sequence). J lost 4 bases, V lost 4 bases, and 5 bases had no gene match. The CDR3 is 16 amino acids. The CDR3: CASSPGLAGMYNEQFF. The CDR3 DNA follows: TGTGCCAGCAGCCCGGGACTAGCGGGAATGTACAATGAGCAGTTCTTC.

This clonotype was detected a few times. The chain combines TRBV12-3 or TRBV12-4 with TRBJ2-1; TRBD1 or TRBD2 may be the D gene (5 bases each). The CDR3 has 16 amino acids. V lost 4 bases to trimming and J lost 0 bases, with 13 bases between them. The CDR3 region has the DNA TGTGCCAGCAGTTGGGACGGGATGAGCTCCTACAATGAGCAGTTCTTC. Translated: CASSWDGMSSYNEQFF.

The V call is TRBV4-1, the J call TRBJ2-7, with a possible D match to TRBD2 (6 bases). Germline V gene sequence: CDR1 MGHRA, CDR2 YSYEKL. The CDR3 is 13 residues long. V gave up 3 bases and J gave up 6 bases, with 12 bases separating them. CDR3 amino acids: CASSHPGLGEQYF. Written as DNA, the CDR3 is TGCGCCAGCAGCCACCCGGGACTTGGCGAGCAGTACTTC.

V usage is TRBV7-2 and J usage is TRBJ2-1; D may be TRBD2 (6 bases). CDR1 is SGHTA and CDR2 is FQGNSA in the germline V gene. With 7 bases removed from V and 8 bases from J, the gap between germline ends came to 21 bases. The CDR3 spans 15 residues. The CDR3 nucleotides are TGTGCCAGCAAGCACTTTAGCGGCCCTAGGGATGAGCAGTTCTTC. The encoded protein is CASKHFSGPRDEQFF.

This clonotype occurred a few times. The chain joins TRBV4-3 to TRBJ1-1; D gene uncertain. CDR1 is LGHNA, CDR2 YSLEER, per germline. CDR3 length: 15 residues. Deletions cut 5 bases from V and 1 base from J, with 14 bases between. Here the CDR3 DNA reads TGCGCCAGCAGCATCGGAAGAGGAGGGAACACTGAAGCTTTCTTT. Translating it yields CASSIGRGGNTEAFF.

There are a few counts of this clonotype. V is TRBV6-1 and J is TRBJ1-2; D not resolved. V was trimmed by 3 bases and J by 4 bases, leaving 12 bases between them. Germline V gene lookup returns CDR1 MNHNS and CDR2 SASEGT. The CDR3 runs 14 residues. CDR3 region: CASSEPSIAYGYTF. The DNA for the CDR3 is TGTGCCAGCAGTGAGCCCTCGATCGCCTATGGCTACACCTTC.

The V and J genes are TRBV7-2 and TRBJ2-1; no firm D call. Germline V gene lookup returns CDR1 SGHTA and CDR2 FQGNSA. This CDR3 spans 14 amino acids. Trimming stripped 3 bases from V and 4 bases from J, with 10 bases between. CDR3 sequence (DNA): TGTGCCAGCAGCTTGTACCGACCATACAATGAGCAGTTCTTC. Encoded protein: CASSLYRPYNEQFF.

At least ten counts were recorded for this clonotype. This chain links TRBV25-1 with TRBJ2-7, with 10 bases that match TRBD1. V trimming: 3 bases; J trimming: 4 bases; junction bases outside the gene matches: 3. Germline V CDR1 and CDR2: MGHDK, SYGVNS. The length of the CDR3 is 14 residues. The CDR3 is CASSEGQGRYEQYF. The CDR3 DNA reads TGTGCCAGCAGTGAGGGACAGGGGAGGTACGAGCAGTACTTC.